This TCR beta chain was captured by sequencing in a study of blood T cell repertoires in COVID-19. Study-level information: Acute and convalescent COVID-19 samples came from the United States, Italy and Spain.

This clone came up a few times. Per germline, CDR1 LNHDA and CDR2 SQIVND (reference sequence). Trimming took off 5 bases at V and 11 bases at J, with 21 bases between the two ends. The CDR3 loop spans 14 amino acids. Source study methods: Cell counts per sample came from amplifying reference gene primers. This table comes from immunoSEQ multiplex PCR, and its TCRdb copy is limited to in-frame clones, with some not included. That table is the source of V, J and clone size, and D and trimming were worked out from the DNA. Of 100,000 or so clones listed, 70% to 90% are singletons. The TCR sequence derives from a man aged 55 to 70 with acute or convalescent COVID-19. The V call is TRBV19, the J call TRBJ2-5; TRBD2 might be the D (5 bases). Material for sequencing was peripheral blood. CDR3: CASSSWTALGFQYF. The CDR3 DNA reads TGTGCCAGTAGTTCCTGGACTGCCCTAGGGTTTCAGTACTTC.